Presented here are 27 T cell receptor beta chains from one specimen sequenced in a study of T cell responses to AZD1222 COVID-19 vaccine. Profiled with immunoSEQ multiplex PCR; TCRdb holds only in-frame clones, not every one. Here the sample spans more than 95,000 clones, about nine tenths being singletons. The sample in question was peripheral blood, obtained on day 0 of AZD1222 vaccination. The origin of the receptors is an adult in good health.

J is TRBJ2-7 and V is TRBV18; 9 bases line up with TRBD1. The germline V gene has CDR1 KGHSH and CDR2 LQKENI. This CDR3 region has 17 residues. V lost 3 bases, J lost 4 bases, and 13 bases stayed unmatched. The CDR3 reads CASSPDPGQGPFYEQYF. In nucleotides, the CDR3 is TGTGCCAGCTCACCTGACCCGGGACAGGGACCCTTTTACGAGCAGTACTTC.

This chain links TRBV5-5 with TRBJ2-7; 10 nucleotides align to TRBD1. CDR1 and CDR2 (germline): SGHKS, YYEKEE (reference sequence). This CDR3 is 14 amino acids long. Trimming removed 5 bases from V and 9 bases from J; junction bases left unmatched: 11. The CDR3 reads CASSYRDRGLGQYF. CDR3 bases: TGTGCCAGCAGTTACCGGGACAGGGGCCTAGGGCAGTACTTC.

In this sample, this clone turned up once. This sequence joins TRBV18 and TRBJ2-7; 9 nucleotides agree with TRBD2. This CDR3 has 14 amino acids. V trimming: 5 bases; J trimming: 2 bases; junction bases outside the gene matches: 4. The germline V gene encodes CDR1 KGHSH and CDR2 LQKENI. Written as DNA, the CDR3 is TGTGCCAGCTCAGCGGGACTAGCTACCTACGAGCAGTACTTC. Encoded protein: CASSAGLATYEQYF.

The V gene is TRBV7-9, the J gene TRBJ2-7, with D uncertain. V was trimmed by 4 bases and J by 0 bases, leaving 4 bases between them. Germline CDR1 SEHNR, CDR2 FQNEAQ (reference sequence). The CDR3 sequence is 12 residues long. DNA for the CDR3: TGTGCCAGCAGCTACTCCTCCTACGAGCAGTACTTC. It codes for CASSYSSYEQYF. The whole variable domain, filled in from reference TRBV7-9 and TRBJ2-7, reads DTGVSQNPRHKITKRGQNVTFRCDPISEHNRLYWYRQTLGQGPEFLTYFQNEAQLEKSRLLSDRFSAERPKGSFSTLEIQRTEQGDSAMYLCASSYSSYEQYFGPGTRLTVT.

The chain combines TRBV18 with TRBJ2-3; 8 positions match TRBD2. The germline CDR1 and CDR2 sequences are KGHSH and LQKENI. The CDR3 sequence is 18 residues long. The J segment lost 3 bases and the V segment lost 3 bases, leaving 14 bases of the junction unmatched. The CDR3 DNA is TGTGCCAGCTCACCGCCCCGGGGGGGAGGGCCTTGGACAGATACGCAGTATTTT. It yields the protein CASSPPRGGGPWTDTQYF.

The J gene is TRBJ2-7, the V gene TRBV27, with 11 bases lining up with TRBD1. CDR3 length: 14 amino acids. Trimming removed 3 bases from V and 5 bases from J; junction bases left unmatched: 3. Germline lookup yields CDR1 MNHEY and CDR2 SMNVEV (reference sequence). CDR3 nucleotides: TGTGCCAGCAGTTTGTGGGACAGGGGGAACGAGCAGTACTTC. It translates to CASSLWDRGNEQYF.

The V and J genes are TRBV5-1 and TRBJ2-5; no clear D. The germline CDR1 and CDR2 sequences are SGHRS and YFSETQ. This CDR3 has 13 amino acids. V lost 5 bases, J lost 4 bases, and 12 bases lay in between. For the CDR3, the DNA is TGCGCCAGCAGACCCCCCCCACTAGAGACCCAGTACTTC. It encodes CASRPPPLETQYF.

The chain employs TRBV18 and TRBJ2-1; tentative D call: TRBD2 (5 bases). Germline assignment: CDR1 KGHSH and CDR2 LQKENI. The V gene lost 2 bases and the J gene lost 4 bases, with 15 bases spanning the gap. This CDR3 spans 16 amino acids. CDR3 sequence reads: CASSPTTGTIYNEQFF. In DNA form, the CDR3 reads TGTGCCAGCTCACCAACAACGGGAACTATTTACAATGAGCAGTTCTTC.

CDR3 in amino acids: CASSLREREHHEQYF. Written as DNA, the CDR3 is TGTGCCAGCAGCTTGCGGGAGCGGGAGCACCACGAGCAGTACTTC. The chain recombines TRBV5-5 with TRBJ2-7; TRBD2 aligns across 8 bases. The CDR3 is 15 residues long. The germline gives CDR1 SGHKS, CDR2 YYEKEE (reference sequence). Germline trimming cut 1 base from V and 5 bases from J; bases unmatched to any gene: 8.

The gene calls are TRBV3-1 (or the pseudogene TRBV3-2) and TRBJ2-7, with D tentatively TRBD2 (7 bases). This CDR3 spans 14 amino acids. Trimming shortened V by 1 base and J by 3 bases, and 10 bases separated the two germline ends. Looked up from germline, CDR1 is LGHDT and CDR2 is YNNKEL (reference sequence). CDR3 amino acids: CASSQGGGGYEQYF. CDR3 in DNA: TGTGCCAGCAGCCAAGGGGGAGGGGGCTACGAGCAGTACTTC.

This clone occurred a few times. The V and J genes are TRBV6-5 and TRBJ1-1; 9 bases match TRBD1. This CDR3 is 14 amino acids long. Germline V gene lookup returns CDR1 MNHEY and CDR2 SVGAGI. Trimming at V came to 7 bases and at J to 4 bases, leaving 7 bases not matched to a gene. The chain's CDR3 is CASTSTGGRTEAFF. CDR3 bases: TGTGCCAGCACTTCGACAGGGGGTCGCACTGAAGCTTTCTTT.

V gene TRBV27 combines with J gene TRBJ1-1; D is unclear. Germline-derived CDR1 and CDR2 are MNHEY and SMNVEV (reference sequence). The V and J ends lost 8 bases and 1 base respectively, with 23 bases between them. This CDR3 spans 17 amino acids. The CDR3 here is CASSTLGPYSPNTEAFF. The CDR3 DNA is TGTGCCAGCTCCACCCTCGGACCTTATTCTCCGAACACTGAAGCTTTCTTT.

This clone has only a few counts. This chain joins TRBV27 and TRBJ2-2, with TRBD1 matching over 7 bases. Germline V gene sequence: CDR1 MNHEY, CDR2 SMNVEV (reference sequence). The CDR3 has 15 residues. With V trimmed by 1 base and J by 4 bases, 3 bases remained unmatched. CDR3 region: CASSLLGQFTGELFF. The CDR3 coding sequence is TGTGCCAGCAGTTTATTGGGACAGTTCACCGGGGAGCTGTTTTTT.

The rearrangement joins TRBV14 to TRBJ2-7; 9 nucleotides match TRBD2. Per germline, CDR1 SGHDN and CDR2 FVKESK. The CDR3 extends over 16 amino acids. V dropped 4 bases and J dropped 2; count of bases not matched to a gene: 9. DNA for the CDR3: TGTGCCAGCAGCCCCTCAGGCCCTAGCGGGACCTACGAGCAGTACTTC. This codes for CASSPSGPSGTYEQYF.

The CDR3 region has the DNA TGTGCCAGCAGTTTATCGCAGGGACAGAGGATGCTTAGTAGTGATGGCTACACCTTC. Translation: CASSLSQGQRMLSSDGYTF. The chain links TRBV27 to TRBJ1-2; 7 bases fit TRBD1. The CDR3 length is 19 residues. From germline, CDR1 is MNHEY and CDR2 SMNVEV (reference sequence). V lost 0 bases to trimming and J lost 6 bases; unmatched junction nucleotides: 19.

The rearrangement links TRBV24-1 to TRBJ1-5, with no clear D. Germline CDR1 is KGHDR and CDR2 is SFDVKD. Trimming took off 4 bases at V and 0 bases at J, with 12 bases between the two ends. This CDR3 has 16 amino acids. For the CDR3, the DNA is TGTGCCACCAGTGACTCCAGGCCGTTTAGCAATCAGCCCCAGCATTTT. Its protein product is CATSDSRPFSNQPQHF.

The V and J genes are TRBV19 and TRBJ2-7; weak D call: TRBD1 (6 bases). The V end lost 4 bases, the J end lost 6 bases, and 7 bases lay between the germline ends. The CDR3 sequence is 11 residues long. The germline CDR1 and CDR2 sequences are LNHDA and SQIVND (reference sequence). CDR3 nucleotide sequence: TGTGCCAGTAGTAGCAGGGGCGAGCAGTACTTC. Encoded protein: CASSSRGEQYF.

The V call is TRBV3-1 (or the pseudogene TRBV3-2), the J call TRBJ2-7; the D is unclear. Germline CDR1 is LGHDT and CDR2 is YNNKEL (reference sequence). The length of the CDR3 is 15 residues. With 0 bases removed from V and 6 bases from J, the gap between germline ends came to 15 bases. CDR3 residues: CASSQDQVGISEQYF. The CDR3 DNA is TGTGCCAGCAGCCAAGATCAGGTAGGAATCTCCGAGCAGTACTTC.

V gene TRBV28 combines with J gene TRBJ1-5; the match to TRBD1 covers 7 bases. Trimming at V came to 6 bases and at J to 4 bases, leaving 9 bases not matched to a gene. This CDR3 comprises 15 residues. The V gene's germline CDR1 is MDHEN and CDR2 SYDVKM. CDR3 residues: CASRPNRGPNQPQHF. CDR3 in DNA: TGTGCCAGCAGGCCCAACAGGGGCCCTAATCAGCCCCAGCATTTT. Drawing the rest from reference TRBV28 and TRBJ1-5, the complete variable domain is DVKVTQSSRYLVKRTGEKVFLECVQDMDHENMFWYRQDPGLGLRLIYFSYDVKMKEKGDIPEGYSVSREKKERFSLILESASTNQTSMYLCASRPNRGPNQPQHFGDGTRLSIL.

The J gene is TRBJ1-1, the V gene TRBV30; D is uncertain. V lost 1 base, J lost 1 base, and 7 bases lay in between. The germline CDR1 and CDR2 sequences are GTSNPN and SVGIG (reference sequence). The length of the CDR3 is 13 residues. CDR3 sequence reads: CAWSGQRNTEAFF. The CDR3, as DNA: TGTGCCTGGAGTGGCCAGAGGAACACTGAAGCTTTCTTT.

The gene calls are TRBV20-1 and TRBJ2-2, with unresolved D. Trimming removed 3 bases at V and 0 bases at J, with 11 bases between. The CDR3 extends over 15 amino acids. Germline-derived CDR1 and CDR2 are DFQATT and SNEGSKA (reference sequence). CDR3 loop: CSASRVAPNTGELFF. The CDR3 DNA reads TGCAGTGCTAGTAGAGTTGCGCCGAACACCGGGGAGCTGTTTTTT.

The rearrangement joins TRBV5-1 to TRBJ2-2; 8 nucleotides align to TRBD2. The CDR3 loop spans 17 amino acids. Germline values: CDR1 SGHRS, CDR2 YFSETQ. The V and J ends lost 4 bases and 1 base, in that order; junction bases with no gene match: 9. The CDR3 region is CASSPVWAGGNTGELFF. CDR3 coding DNA: TGCGCCAGCAGCCCCGTCTGGGCGGGAGGGAACACCGGGGAGCTGTTTTTT.

The chain couples TRBV21-1 to TRBJ2-1. TRBV21-1 is a listed pseudogene. The CDR3 sequence is 24 residues long. Written as DNA, the CDR3 is TGTGCCAGCAGCAAAAAATGGACCAGACCCCCCATCGCACTGGATTTAAACTCCTACAATGAGCAGTTCTTC. Encoded protein: CASSKKWTRPPIALDLNSYNEQFF.

A single count supports this clone. This chain connects TRBV5-8 to TRBJ1-1; TRBD1 might be the D (5 bases). Trimming took off 4 bases at V and 1 base at J, with 14 bases between the two ends. Germline V gene sequence: CDR1 SGHTS, CDR2 YDEGEE. The CDR3 loop spans 15 amino acids. In nucleotides, the CDR3 is TGTGCCAGCAGCGGCGGCACAGGTAAGAACACTGAAGCTTTCTTT. It codes for CASSGGTGKNTEAFF.

The J gene is TRBJ1-1, the V gene TRBV27; D not certain. Germline CDR1 reads MNHEY; CDR2 reads SMNVEV (reference sequence). V dropped 3 bases and J dropped 4 bases, with 12 bases sitting between them. This CDR3 is 14 amino acids long. The CDR3 spells CASSLSGFGTEAFF. CDR3 in DNA: TGTGCCAGCAGTTTGAGCGGATTTGGCACTGAAGCTTTCTTT.

The chain recombines TRBV6-4 with TRBJ2-7; tentatively, D is TRBD2 (6 bases). CDR3 size: 15 residues. Germline CDR1 and CDR2: MRHNA and SNTAGT. Trimming shortened V by 5 bases and J by 1 base, and 15 bases separated the two germline ends. In DNA, the CDR3 is TGTGCCAGCAGTTCACAGAGGAGGGAATCCTACGAGCAGTACTTC. Its translation: CASSSQRRESYEQYF.

The chain carries TRBV27 and TRBJ1-6; 8 nucleotides align to TRBD1. CDR3 length equals 15 residues. J gave up 6 bases and V 3 bases, and 4 bases lay outside the gene matches. Germline loops: CDR1 MNHEY, CDR2 SMNVEV (reference sequence). CDR3 region: CASSLTGAVNSPLHF. CDR3 bases: TGTGCCAGCAGTTTGACAGGGGCCGTTAATTCACCCCTCCACTTT.